The 20 T cell receptor beta chains in this list originate from one sample, sequenced in a study of OX40 agonist ivuxolimab in advanced cancers. Measured with immunoSEQ multiplex PCR; TCRdb has only the in-frame clones, and not every one. The repertoire includes over 65,000 clones, less than 95% of them detected once, and approximately 11% sits in the top ten. The source material was CD4+ or CD8+ T cells sorted from blood, sampled in a trial of the OX40 agonist ivuxolimab. These receptors all come from an adult with an advanced solid tumor such as melanoma, head and neck, liver or kidney cancer.

The chain has TRBV2 and TRBJ2-1; D gene uncertain. CDR1 and CDR2 from the germline V gene are SNHLY and FYNNEI. CDR3 size: 15 residues. V was clipped by 3 bases and J by 2 bases, with 11 bases between them. The CDR3, as DNA: TGTGCCAGCAGTGACAGAGTGGTCCCCTACAATGAGCAGTTCTTC. Amino acid sequence: CASSDRVVPYNEQFF. The whole variable domain, remainder taken from reference TRBV2 and TRBJ2-1, is EPEVTQTPSHQVTQMGQEVILRCVPISNHLYFYWYRQILGQKVEFLVSFYNNEISEKSEIFDDQFSVERPDGSNFTLKIRSTKLEDSAMYFCASSDRVVPYNEQFFGPGTRLTVL.

The gene calls are TRBV11-2 and TRBJ2-7; TRBD1 matches 7 bases. This CDR3 has 12 amino acids. The ends lost 3 bases at V and 7 bases at J; junction bases unmatched: 3. In germline, CDR1 is SGHAT, CDR2 FQNNGV. The CDR3 region has the DNA TGTGCCAGCAGCTTCGGGGACAGAGAGCAGTACTTC. It yields the protein CASSFGDREQYF.

The genes are TRBV6-5 and TRBJ1-1; D remains unclear. Germline CDR1 and CDR2: MNHEY and SVGAGI. The CDR3 extends over 14 amino acids. V was clipped by 5 bases and J by 1 base, with 11 bases between them. The CDR3 reads CASSIHTRNTEAFF. CDR3 sequence (DNA): TGTGCCAGCAGTATCCACACGAGGAACACTGAAGCTTTCTTT.

This clone was observed once. The CDR3: CASSLPGSPDTYEQYF. CDR3 nucleotide sequence: TGTGCCAGCAGCTTACCGGGTTCCCCGGACACCTACGAGCAGTACTTC. The J gene is TRBJ2-7, the V gene TRBV11-2, with TRBD1 as a possible D gene (5 bases). Germline V gene sequence: CDR1 SGHAT, CDR2 FQNNGV. CDR3 length equals 16 residues. Trimming cost V 2 bases and J 2 bases, with 16 bases left between them.

This chain uses TRBV10-2 with TRBJ2-7; TRBD2 agrees at 11 bases. The germline V gene has CDR1 WSHSY and CDR2 SAAADI. Trimming removed 3 bases from V and 2 bases from J; junction bases left unmatched: 9. The CDR3 length is 17 residues. CDR3 in amino acids: CASSDNSGGALAYEQYF. Written as DNA, the CDR3 is TGCGCCAGCAGTGATAATAGCGGGGGGGCTCTTGCCTACGAGCAGTACTTC.

The genes are TRBV9 and TRBJ2-2, with 7 bases fitting TRBD1. Germline CDR1 is SGDLS and CDR2 is YYNGEE. V lost 3 bases to trimming and J lost 4 bases; unmatched junction nucleotides: 9. The CDR3 totals 16 residues. CDR3 bases: TGTGCCAGCAGCGGGGCGGCCCCAGGGGGCACCGGGGAGCTGTTTTTT. Protein product: CASSGAAPGGTGELFF.

The CDR3 region is CASSPAGSQETQYF. The CDR3 DNA is TGTGCCAGCAGCCCCGCCGGTTCTCAAGAGACCCAGTACTTC. This chain joins TRBV5-6 and TRBJ2-5, with no clear D. The CDR3 totals 14 residues. Deletions cut 4 bases from V and 2 bases from J, with 12 bases between. Germline V gene sequence: CDR1 SGHDT, CDR2 YYEEEE.

The CDR3 bases are TGTGCCAGTAGTCCAGGGGGGCTGACCTATGGCTACACCTTC. Its protein is CASSPGGLTYGYTF. The rearrangement uses TRBV19 and TRBJ1-2; 7 nucleotides agree with TRBD1. The CDR3 has 14 amino acids. V trimming: 5 bases; J trimming: 4 bases; junction bases outside the gene matches: 7. Germline V CDR1 and CDR2: LNHDA, SQIVND (reference sequence).

The chain uses TRBV7-8 and TRBJ1-6; 9 bases are a match to TRBD1. Trimming at V came to 4 bases and at J to 3 bases, leaving 4 bases not matched to a gene. CDR3 length equals 16 residues. From germline, CDR1 is SGHVS and CDR2 FQNEAQ. The CDR3 nucleotides read TGTGCCAGCAGCTCCATGGACAGGGGCTATAATTCACCCCTCCACTTT. It specifies CASSSMDRGYNSPLHF.

The V and J genes are TRBV6-5 and TRBJ2-1; 9 bases are a match to TRBD1. Trimming cost V 5 bases and J 3 bases; bases outside gene matches: 5. This CDR3 has 15 amino acids. In germline, CDR1 is MNHEY, CDR2 SVGAGI. CDR3 sequence (DNA): TGTGCCAGCAGTCCCGGGACAGGGTTCTACAATGAGCAGTTCTTC. Protein product: CASSPGTGFYNEQFF.

V and J are TRBV4-1 and TRBJ1-5; D gene unclear. The CDR3 consists of 15 residues. The germline V gene has CDR1 MGHRA and CDR2 YSYEKL. V lost 4 bases to trimming and J lost 1 base, with 11 bases between them. The CDR3 nucleotides are TGCGCCAGCAGCCTTTCGACCGAAAGCAATCAGCCCCAGCATTTT. Amino acids: CASSLSTESNQPQHF.

The chain is built from TRBV9 and TRBJ1-2; tentative D call: TRBD1 (6 bases). V lost 0 bases, J lost 8 bases, and 11 bases lay in between. The CDR3 is made up of 13 amino acids. Germline values: CDR1 SGDLS, CDR2 YYNGEE. Written as DNA, the CDR3 is TGTGCCAGCAGCGTAGCAGGGGCTCAAGGCTACACCTTC. It is translated as CASSVAGAQGYTF.

CDR3 coding DNA: TGTGCCAGCCTAAACCCCCAGGGGATGAACACTGAAGCTTTCTTT. It codes for CASLNPQGMNTEAFF. The chain couples TRBV2 to TRBJ1-1; D possibly corresponds to TRBD1 (6 bases). V was pared by 8 bases and J by 0 bases, with 16 bases between. This CDR3 comprises 15 residues. The germline gives CDR1 SNHLY, CDR2 FYNNEI.

The chain's CDR3 is CASSLAGVENTEAFF. The CDR3 DNA is TGTGCCAGCAGCTTAGCGGGGGTGGAGAACACTGAAGCTTTCTTT. The chain uses TRBV7-8 and TRBJ1-1, with D perhaps TRBD1 (5 bases). The CDR3 length is 15 residues. V dropped 0 bases and J dropped 1 base, with 9 bases sitting between them. In germline, CDR1 is SGHVS, CDR2 FQNEAQ.

V gene TRBV5-1 combines with J gene TRBJ2-5, with D maybe TRBD2 (6 bases). Germline V lookup: CDR1 SGHRS, CDR2 YFSETQ. With 4 bases removed from V and 5 bases from J, the gap between germline ends came to 18 bases. The CDR3 length is 15 residues. CDR3 nucleotide sequence: TGCGCCAGCAGCGCGGGACTGATTGGGGAGGAGACCCAGTACTTC. Amino acid sequence: CASSAGLIGEETQYF.

This chain links TRBV5-1 with TRBJ1-2; D might be TRBD1 (6 bases). V gave up 5 bases and J gave up 3 bases, with 14 bases separating them. Germline V gene data show CDR1 as SGHRS and CDR2 as YFSETQ. The CDR3 runs to 14 residues. The CDR3 nucleotides are TGCGCCAGCAGGAACTGGGAGGGGGACTATGGCTACACCTTC. As protein: CASRNWEGDYGYTF.

The rearrangement uses TRBV7-6 and TRBJ2-7; maybe TRBD1 (7 bases). The germline gives CDR1 SGHVS, CDR2 FNYEAQ. The length of the CDR3 is 15 residues. Between the trimmed V and J ends, which lost 5 bases and 0 bases, there was a span of 14 bases. The CDR3 region has the DNA TGTGCCAGCAGCATAGGAGGGGGCTTCTCCTACGAGCAGTACTTC. This translates into CASSIGGGFSYEQYF.

The chain joins TRBV7-3 to TRBJ2-7, with a weak D call TRBD1 (6 bases). Germline V CDR1 and CDR2: SGHTA, FQGTGA. This CDR3 contains 11 residues. V gave up 5 bases and J gave up 6 bases, with 8 bases separating them. CDR3 DNA sequence: TGTGCCAGCAGCCCGACAGGCGAGCAGTACTTC. Encoded protein: CASSPTGEQYF.

The rearrangement uses TRBV7-6 and TRBJ1-1; TRBD1 might be the D (6 bases). The CDR3 length is 16 residues. The ends were cut back, 1 base at V and 1 base at J, with 13 bases in the middle. Germline CDR1 SGHVS, CDR2 FNYEAQ. CDR3: CASSLVGGGGNTEAFF. The CDR3 DNA is TGTGCCAGCAGCTTAGTCGGAGGGGGAGGGAACACTGAAGCTTTCTTT.

The chain recombines TRBV27 with TRBJ1-2, with D possibly matching TRBD1 (5 bases). Trimming stripped 2 bases from V and 3 bases from J, with 7 bases between. The CDR3 runs 13 residues. Germline loops: CDR1 MNHEY, CDR2 SMNVEV (reference sequence). In DNA, the CDR3 is TGTGCCAGCAGTTTAATAGGGGACTATGGCTACACCTTC. It encodes CASSLIGDYGYTF.